This T cell receptor (beta chain) is drawn from a study of response to subunit inactivated influenza vaccine. The study, taken as a whole, reports: Researchers suggested that each seasonal influenza vaccination recruits few new T cells.

Trimming took off 1 base at V and 10 bases at J, with 14 bases between the two ends. This CDR3 contains 14 residues. Germline assignment: CDR1 SGHRS and CDR2 YFSETQ. TCRdb reanalysed the RT-PCR reads using MiXCR and keeps one entry per CDR3 protein. This sample has about 160,000 distinct CDR3 sequences, with around 10% found just once. About this clonotype itself: Its antigen is not identified.

This TCR derives from a man aged 50-75 years who received an inactivated influenza vaccine. The sequencing here drew on CD8+ T cells sorted from PBMCs, taken 23 to 25 months after vaccination. The chain joins TRBV5-1 to TRBJ2-2, with TRBD1 as a possible D gene (6 bases). In DNA, the CDR3 is TGCGCCAGCAGCTTGACCCAGGGGATCGAGGAGCTGTTTTTT. This translates into CASSLTQGIEELFF.